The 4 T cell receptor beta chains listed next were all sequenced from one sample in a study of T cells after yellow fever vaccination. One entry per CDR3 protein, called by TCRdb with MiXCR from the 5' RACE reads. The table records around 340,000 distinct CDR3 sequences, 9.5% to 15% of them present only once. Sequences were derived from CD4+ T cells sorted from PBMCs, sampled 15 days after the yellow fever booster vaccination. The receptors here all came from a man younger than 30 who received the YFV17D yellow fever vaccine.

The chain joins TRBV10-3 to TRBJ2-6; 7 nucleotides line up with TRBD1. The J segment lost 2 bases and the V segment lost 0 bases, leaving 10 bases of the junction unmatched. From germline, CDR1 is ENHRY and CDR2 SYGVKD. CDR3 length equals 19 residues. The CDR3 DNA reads TGTGCCATCAGTGAGTCTGGAGCAGGGGGTCTAGCTGGGGCCAACGTCCTGACTTTC. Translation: CAISESGAGGLAGANVLTF.

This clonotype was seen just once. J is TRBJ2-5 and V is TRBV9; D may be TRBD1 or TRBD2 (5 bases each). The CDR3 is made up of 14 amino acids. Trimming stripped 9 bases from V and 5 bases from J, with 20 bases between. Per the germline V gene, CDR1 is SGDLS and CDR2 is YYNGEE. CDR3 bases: TGTGCCACTAACGCCGGGACCATGGACGAGACCCAGTACTTC. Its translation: CATNAGTMDETQYF. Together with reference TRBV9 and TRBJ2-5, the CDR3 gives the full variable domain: DSGVTQTPKHLITATGQRVTLRCSPRSGDLSVYWYQQSLDQGLQFLIQYYNGEERAKGNILERFSAQQFPDLHSELNLSSLELGDSALYFCATNAGTMDETQYFGPGTRLLVL.

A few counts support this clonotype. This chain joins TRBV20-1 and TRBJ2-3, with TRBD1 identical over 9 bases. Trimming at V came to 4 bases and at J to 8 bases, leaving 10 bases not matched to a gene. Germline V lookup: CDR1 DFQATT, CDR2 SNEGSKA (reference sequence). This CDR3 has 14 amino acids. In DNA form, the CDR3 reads TGCAGTGCTACGCACCGGGACAGGGTTGTTACGCAGTATTTT. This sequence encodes CSATHRDRVVTQYF.

In nucleotides, the CDR3 is TGCAGCGTTGCATTTGGGACAATAATCTACGAGCAGTACTTC. Its protein is CSVAFGTIIYEQYF. The gene calls are TRBV29-1 and TRBJ2-7; weak D call: TRBD1 (6 bases). Trimming took off 4 bases at V and 3 bases at J, with 16 bases between the two ends. The CDR3 is 14 amino acids. Germline loops: CDR1 SQVTM, CDR2 ANQGSEA.